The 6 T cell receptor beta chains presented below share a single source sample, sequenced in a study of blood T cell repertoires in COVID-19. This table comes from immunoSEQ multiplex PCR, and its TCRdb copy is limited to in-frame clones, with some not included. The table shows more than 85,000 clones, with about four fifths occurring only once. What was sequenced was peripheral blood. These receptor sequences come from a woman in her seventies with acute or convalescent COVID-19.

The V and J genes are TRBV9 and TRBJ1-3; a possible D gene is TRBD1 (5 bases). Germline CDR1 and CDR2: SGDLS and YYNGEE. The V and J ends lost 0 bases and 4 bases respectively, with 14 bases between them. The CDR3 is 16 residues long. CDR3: CASSVAGSTGGNTIYF. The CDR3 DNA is TGTGCCAGCAGCGTAGCCGGTTCCACAGGCGGAAACACCATATATTTT. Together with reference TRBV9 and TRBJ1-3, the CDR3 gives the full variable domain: DSGVTQTPKHLITATGQRVTLRCSPRSGDLSVYWYQQSLDQGLQFLIQYYNGEERAKGNILERFSAQQFPDLHSELNLSSLELGDSALYFCASSVAGSTGGNTIYFGEGSWLTVV.

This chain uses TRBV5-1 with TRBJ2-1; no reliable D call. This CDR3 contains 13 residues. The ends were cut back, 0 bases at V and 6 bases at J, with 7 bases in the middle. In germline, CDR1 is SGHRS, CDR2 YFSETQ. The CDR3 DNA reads TGCGCCAGCAGCTTGGGTACCAGCAATGAGCAGTTCTTC. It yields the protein CASSLGTSNEQFF.

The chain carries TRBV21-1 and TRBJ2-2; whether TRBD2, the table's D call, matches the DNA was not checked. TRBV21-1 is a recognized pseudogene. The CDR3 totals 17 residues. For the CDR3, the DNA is TGTGCCAGCAGCCCGACCGGTAGCGGGAGGAGAACCGGGGAGCTGTTTTTT. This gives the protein CASSPTGSGRRTGELFF.

CDR3 bases: TGTGCCAGCAGTGAGGGGACACATGAAAAACTGTTTTTT. The encoded protein is CASSEGTHEKLFF. The chain employs TRBV6-1 and TRBJ1-4; perhaps TRBD1 as D (6 bases). CDR3 length: 13 amino acids. Germline V gives CDR1 MNHNS, CDR2 SASEGT. Trimming left V 3 bases short and J 6 bases short, with 8 bases between.

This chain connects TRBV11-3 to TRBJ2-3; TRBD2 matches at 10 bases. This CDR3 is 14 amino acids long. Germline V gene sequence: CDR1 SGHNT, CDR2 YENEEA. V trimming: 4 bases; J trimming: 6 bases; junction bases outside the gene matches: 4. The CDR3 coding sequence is TGTGCCAGCAGCTATAGCGGGAGGACGGATACGCAGTATTTT. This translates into CASSYSGRTDTQYF.

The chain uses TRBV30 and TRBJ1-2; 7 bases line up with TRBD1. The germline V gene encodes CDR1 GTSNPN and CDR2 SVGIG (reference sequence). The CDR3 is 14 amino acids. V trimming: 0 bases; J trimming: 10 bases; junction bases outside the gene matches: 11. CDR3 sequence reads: CAWSVQGQGGDYTF. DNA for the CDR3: TGTGCCTGGAGTGTACAGGGGCAGGGTGGTGACTACACCTTC.